This TCR beta chain was profiled in a study of blood T cell repertoires in COVID-19 (dated by TCRdb to about 2020). In terms of the full investigation: The collaborator samples originated in the United States, Italy and Spain and spanned the acute and convalescent phases of COVID-19. The prospective study material was composed of cDNA or gDNA derived from T cells, B-cell-depleted T cells, or PBMCs. The dataset comprised deeply sampled blood TCRbeta repertoires from subjects exposed to, actively infected with, or recovered from COVID-19. The repertoires were released in a freely available public database meant as a resource for research on the immune response to SARS-CoV-2. The samples were drawn from two sources: the first 160 participants of the ongoing ImmuneRACE study, and 1,200 or so subjects contributed by 6 global collaborators. The sample metadata nearly always contained a de-identified subject ID, COVID-19 status, age in years and sex. HLA class I and class II types, where available, came from metadata supplied by the sample provider rather than from assay-based typing. What the work shows at the level of the full study, not this receptor alone: The amount of clinical and demographic metadata varied by source and participant and was provided uncurated.

From a lookup of the germline V gene, CDR1 and CDR2 are MGHRA and YSYEKL. Compared with germline, V lacks 6 bases and J lacks 13 bases; bases without a gene match: 23. The CDR3 measures 16 amino acids from cysteine to phenylalanine. The read is trimmed to its CDR3 DNA, 48 bases read in frame from base 1. TCRbeta CDR3 regions were amplified from genomic DNA using the immunoSEQ Assay, a bias-controlled multiplex PCR. In the source study's methods: Within the assay, amplification of reference gene primers was used to estimate how many nucleated cells each sample contained. Sequence reads were collapsed and filtered to measure the absolute abundance of every unique TCRbeta CDR3 rearrangement. For each sample, productive Simpson clonality was calculated as the square root of Simpson's diversity index over productive rearrangements. Held by TCRdb, this immuneACCESS table contains in-frame sequences only and omits some clones. Under half of the omission traces to an unresolved V gene where checked; the cause of the rest is unknown. For V, J and clone size, that table is used; D and trimming come from the DNA. For this sample the table gives about 100,000 clones, of which over 75% were detected only once. In total, the top ten clones hold less than 40% of the sample.

As to this clone: This clone's antigen is unknown. No base quality information exists; no much larger clone differs at one position.

The collaborating institutions used their own protocols to collect whole blood in K2EDTA tubes. For TCRbeta analysis, collaborator samples were shipped as frozen whole blood, as isolated PBMCs, or as DNA extracted from either sample type. What was sequenced was peripheral blood. This chain is built from TRBV4-1 and TRBJ2-7, and 8 junctional nucleotides match TRBD1. This receptor was obtained from a woman older than 75 with acute or convalescent COVID-19. The CDR3: CASRLQPGTGHLGLYF. The DNA reads TGCGCCAGCAGGTTACAGCCCGGGACAGGACACCTTGGGCTTTACTTC.